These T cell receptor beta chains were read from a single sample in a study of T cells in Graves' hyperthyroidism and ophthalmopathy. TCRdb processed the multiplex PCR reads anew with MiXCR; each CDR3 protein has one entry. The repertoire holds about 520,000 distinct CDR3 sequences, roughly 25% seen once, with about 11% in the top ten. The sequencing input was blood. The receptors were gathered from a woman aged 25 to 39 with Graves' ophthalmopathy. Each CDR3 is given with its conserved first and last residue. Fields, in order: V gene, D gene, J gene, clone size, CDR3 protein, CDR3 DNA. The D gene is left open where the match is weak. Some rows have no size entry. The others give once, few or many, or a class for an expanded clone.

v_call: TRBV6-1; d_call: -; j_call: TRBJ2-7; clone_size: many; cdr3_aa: CASSEGGAAYEQYF; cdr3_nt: TGTGCCAGCAGTGAGGGGGGGGCTGCCTACGAGCAGTACTTC
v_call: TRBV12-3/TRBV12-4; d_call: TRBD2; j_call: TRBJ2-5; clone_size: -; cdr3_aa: CASSVSGGSETQYF; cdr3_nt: TGTGCCAGCAGCGTTAGCGGGGGGAGTGAGACCCAGTACTTC
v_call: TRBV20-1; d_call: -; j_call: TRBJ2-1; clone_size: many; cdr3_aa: CSARKFSYNEQFF; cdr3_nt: TGCAGTGCTAGGAAGTTCTCCTACAATGAGCAGTTCTTC
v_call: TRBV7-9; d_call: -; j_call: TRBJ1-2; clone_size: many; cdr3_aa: CASSPRAGNYGYTF; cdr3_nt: TGTGCCAGCAGCCCCAGGGCAGGAAACTATGGCTACACCTTC
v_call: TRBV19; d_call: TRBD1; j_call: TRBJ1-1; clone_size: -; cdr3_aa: CASSLTGGVEAFF; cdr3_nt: TGTGCCAGTAGTTTAACAGGGGGAGTGGAAGCTTTCTTT
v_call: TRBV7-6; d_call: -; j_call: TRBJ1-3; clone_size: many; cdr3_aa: CASSLGGKVSGNTIYF; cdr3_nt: TGTGCCAGCAGCTTAGGTGGGAAGGTCTCTGGAAACACCATATATTTT
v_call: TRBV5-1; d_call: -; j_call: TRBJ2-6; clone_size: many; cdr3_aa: CASSLGEYGANVLTF; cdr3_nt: TGCGCCAGCAGCTTGGGGGAGTATGGGGCCAACGTCCTGACTTTC
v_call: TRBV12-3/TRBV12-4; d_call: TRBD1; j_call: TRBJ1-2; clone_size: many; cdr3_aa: CASSGDSPDGYTF; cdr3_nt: TGTGCCAGCAGTGGGGACAGCCCTGATGGCTACACCTTC
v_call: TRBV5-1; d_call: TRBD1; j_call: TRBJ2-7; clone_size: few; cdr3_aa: CASYRDRPYEQYF; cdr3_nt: TGCGCCAGCTACCGGGACAGGCCCTACGAGCAGTACTTC
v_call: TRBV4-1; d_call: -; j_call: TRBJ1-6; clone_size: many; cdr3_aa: CASSQGPVSSPLHF; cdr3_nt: TGCGCCAGCAGCCAGGGCCCCGTAAGCTCACCCCTCCACTTT
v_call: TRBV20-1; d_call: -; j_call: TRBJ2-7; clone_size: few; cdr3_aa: CSARTWTNHEQYF; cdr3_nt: TGCAGTGCTAGGACGTGGACAAATCACGAGCAGTACTTC
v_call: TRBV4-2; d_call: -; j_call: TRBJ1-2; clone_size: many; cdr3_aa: CASSQDGTDRYGYTF; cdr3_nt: TGTGCCAGCAGCCAAGACGGGACGGATCGCTATGGCTACACCTTC
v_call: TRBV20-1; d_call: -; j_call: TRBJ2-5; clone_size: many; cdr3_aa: CSANQGSKETQYF; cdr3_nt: TGCAGTGCTAACCAGGGGAGTAAGGAGACCCAGTACTTC
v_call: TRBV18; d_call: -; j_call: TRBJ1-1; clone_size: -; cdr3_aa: CASSEVGNTEAFF; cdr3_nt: TGTGCCAGCTCAGAGGTTGGGAACACTGAAGCTTTCTTT
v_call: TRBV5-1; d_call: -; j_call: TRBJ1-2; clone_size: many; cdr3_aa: CASSLAQFRTAAITF; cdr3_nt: TGCGCCAGCAGCTTGGCCCAATTCAGGACGGCTGCGATCACCTTC
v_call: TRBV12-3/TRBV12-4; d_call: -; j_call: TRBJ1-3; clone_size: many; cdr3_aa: CAGRTSSSGNTIYF; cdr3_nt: TGTGCCGGCAGGACATCAAGCTCTGGAAACACCATATATTTT
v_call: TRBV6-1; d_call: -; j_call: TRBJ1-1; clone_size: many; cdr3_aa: CASSSTHDGNTEAFF; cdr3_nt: TGTGCCAGCAGCTCTACCCACGACGGGAACACTGAAGCTTTCTTT
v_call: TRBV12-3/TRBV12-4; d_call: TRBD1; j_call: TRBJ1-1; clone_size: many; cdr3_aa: CASSHGQGITEAFF; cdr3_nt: TGTGCCAGCAGTCACGGACAGGGGATCACTGAAGCTTTCTTT
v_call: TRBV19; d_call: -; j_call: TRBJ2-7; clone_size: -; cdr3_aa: CASSIMAGGREQYF; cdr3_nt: TGTGCCAGTAGTATTATGGCTGGGGGACGCGAGCAGTACTTC
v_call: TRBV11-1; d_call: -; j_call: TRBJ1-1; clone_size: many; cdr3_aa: CASSPGGGTRYTEAFF; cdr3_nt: TGTGCCAGCAGCCCGGGTGGGGGGACTAGGTACACTGAAGCTTTCTTT
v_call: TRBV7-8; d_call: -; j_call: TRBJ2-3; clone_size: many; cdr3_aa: CASSLEAFFFRGTQYF; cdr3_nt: TGTGCCAGCAGCTTAGAGGCGTTTTTCTTCAGGGGTACGCAGTATTTT
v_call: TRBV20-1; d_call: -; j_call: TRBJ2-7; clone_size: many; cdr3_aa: CSASLSSYEQYF; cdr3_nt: TGCAGTGCTTCACTAAGCTCCTACGAGCAGTACTTC